Each of the 7 T cell receptor beta chains below was sequenced from the same sample in a study of read filtering for tumor transcriptome and immune sequencing. The library was built from 400 ng RNA with molecular barcoded adaptors for alpha/delta and beta/gamma chains. TCRdb ran MiXCR on the reads and lists one entry per CDR3 protein. This sample has more than 100,000 distinct CDR3 sequences, with over 10% found just once. What was sequenced was a population of CD138-negative cells sorted from bone marrow. These TCRs come from a donor at least 40 years old with multiple myeloma.

This clonotype was counted ten times or more. The chain couples TRBV20-1 to TRBJ2-4; 7 nucleotides agree with TRBD2. Germline-derived CDR1 and CDR2 are DFQATT and SNEGSKA (reference sequence). The CDR3 runs to 14 residues. Trimming removed 6 bases from V and 1 base from J; junction bases left unmatched: 6. CDR3 amino acids: CSAPGEGAKNIQYF. The CDR3 DNA sequence: TGCAGTGCCCCCGGGGAGGGGGCCAAAAACATTCAGTACTTC.

This clonotype came up many times. This chain connects TRBV7-8 to TRBJ2-1; TRBD2 matches at 7 bases. Trimming removed 2 bases from V and 5 bases from J; junction bases left unmatched: 12. The CDR3 covers 17 residues. Germline V gene data show CDR1 as SGHVS and CDR2 as FQNEAQ. The chain's CDR3 is CASSLWGRDYEDNEQFF. The DNA of the CDR3 is TGTGCCAGCAGCTTATGGGGCCGGGACTACGAGGACAATGAGCAGTTCTTC.

V usage is TRBV6-5 and J usage is TRBJ2-1, with unresolved D. CDR1 and CDR2 (germline): MNHEY, SVGAGI. The CDR3 covers 16 residues. Trimming cost V 0 bases and J 0 bases, with 9 bases left between them. The CDR3 protein is CASSYSIRSSYNEQFF. DNA of the CDR3: TGTGCCAGCAGTTACTCGATAAGGAGCTCCTACAATGAGCAGTTCTTC.

The table lists this clonotype with many counts. The rearrangement joins TRBV12-3 or TRBV12-4 to TRBJ2-5, with TRBD1 identical over 8 bases. The CDR3 contains 15 residues. V lost 6 bases and J lost 5; bases outside the gene matches: 11. The CDR3 DNA follows: TGTGCCAGCAGCCCTCGGACAGGGCCAAGTGAGACCCAGTACTTC. It codes for CASSPRTGPSETQYF.

In this sample, this clonotype turned up many times. V and J are TRBV28 and TRBJ2-1; possibly TRBD2 for D (7 bases). The germline V gene has CDR1 MDHEN and CDR2 SYDVKM. This CDR3 spans 15 amino acids. V dropped 8 bases and J dropped 1 base, with 15 bases sitting between them. CDR3 nucleotides: TGTGCCAGCGGGGGGGCCGGGGCATCCTACAATGAGCAGTTCTTC. Residues: CASGGAGASYNEQFF.

This clonotype was observed many times. The V gene is TRBV6-5, the J gene TRBJ2-3, with TRBD2 identical over 7 bases. The junction had 4 bases not matched to a gene; V was cut back by 6 bases and J by 1 base. Germline assignment: CDR1 MNHEY and CDR2 SVGAGI. The CDR3 has 14 amino acids. CDR3 loop: CASRRGIGTDTQYF. DNA of the CDR3: TGTGCCAGCAGGCGGGGGATAGGCACAGATACGCAGTATTTT.

In this sample, this clonotype turned up many times. V usage is TRBV18 and J usage is TRBJ1-5; D is undetermined. The ends were cut back, 2 bases at V and 0 bases at J, with 11 bases in the middle. This CDR3 region has 16 residues. Germline loops: CDR1 KGHSH, CDR2 LQKENI. CDR3 nucleotide sequence: TGTGCCAGCTCACCAACCGTTGGGGATAGCAATCAGCCCCAGCATTTT. Its translation: CASSPTVGDSNQPQHF.